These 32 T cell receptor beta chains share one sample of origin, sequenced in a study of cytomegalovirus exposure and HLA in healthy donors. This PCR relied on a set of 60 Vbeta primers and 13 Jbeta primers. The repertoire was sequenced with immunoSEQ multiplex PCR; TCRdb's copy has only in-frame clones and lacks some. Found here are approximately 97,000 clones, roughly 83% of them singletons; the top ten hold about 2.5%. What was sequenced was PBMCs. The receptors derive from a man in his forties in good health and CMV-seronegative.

The DNA for the CDR3 is TGTGCCAGCTCACCCTTGGACAGCACTCCCCTCCACTTT. Translating it yields CASSPLDSTPLHF. V is TRBV18 and J is TRBJ1-6; D possibly corresponds to TRBD1 (6 bases). Germline-derived CDR1 and CDR2 are KGHSH and LQKENI. V was shortened by 3 bases and J by 13 bases, with 13 bases between the two germline ends. The CDR3 totals 13 residues.

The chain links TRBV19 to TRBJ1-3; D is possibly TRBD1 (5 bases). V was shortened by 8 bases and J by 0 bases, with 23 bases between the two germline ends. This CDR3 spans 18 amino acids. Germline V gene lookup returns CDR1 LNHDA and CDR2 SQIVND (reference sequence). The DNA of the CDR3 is TGTGCCAGTTCTCGAGTCGTATCTGGGGCCTTCTCTGGAAACACCATATATTTT. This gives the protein CASSRVVSGAFSGNTIYF.

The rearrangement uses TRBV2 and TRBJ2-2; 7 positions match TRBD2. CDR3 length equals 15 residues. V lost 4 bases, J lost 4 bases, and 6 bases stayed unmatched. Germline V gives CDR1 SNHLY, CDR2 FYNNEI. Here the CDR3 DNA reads TGTGCCAGCAGTGGTACGGGGGGTTTCACCGGGGAGCTGTTTTTT. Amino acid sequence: CASSGTGGFTGELFF.

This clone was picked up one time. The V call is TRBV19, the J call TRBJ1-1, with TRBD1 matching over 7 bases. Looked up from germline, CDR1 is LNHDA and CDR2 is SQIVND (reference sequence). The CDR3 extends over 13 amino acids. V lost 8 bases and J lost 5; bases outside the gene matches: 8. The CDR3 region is CASREQGRTEAFF. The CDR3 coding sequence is TGTGCCAGTCGCGAACAGGGGCGAACTGAAGCTTTCTTT.

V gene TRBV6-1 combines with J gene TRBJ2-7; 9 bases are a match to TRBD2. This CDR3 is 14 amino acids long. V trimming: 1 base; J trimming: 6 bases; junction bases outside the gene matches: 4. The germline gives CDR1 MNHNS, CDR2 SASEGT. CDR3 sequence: CASSEVSGGSEQYF. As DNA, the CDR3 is TGTGCCAGCAGTGAAGTCAGCGGGGGGAGCGAGCAGTACTTC.

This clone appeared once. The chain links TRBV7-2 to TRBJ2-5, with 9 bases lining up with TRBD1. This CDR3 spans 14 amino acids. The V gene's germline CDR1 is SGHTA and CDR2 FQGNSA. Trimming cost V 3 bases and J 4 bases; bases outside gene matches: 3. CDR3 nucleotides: TGTGCCAGCAGCTTCAACAGGGGGCGAGAGACCCAGTACTTC. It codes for CASSFNRGRETQYF.

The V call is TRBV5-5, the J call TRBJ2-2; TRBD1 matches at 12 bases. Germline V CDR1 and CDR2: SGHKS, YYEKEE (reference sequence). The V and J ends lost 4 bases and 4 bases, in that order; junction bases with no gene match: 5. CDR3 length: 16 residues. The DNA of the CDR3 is TGTGCCAGCAGCCTCGGGACAGGGGGCCTCACCGGGGAGCTGTTTTTT. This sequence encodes CASSLGTGGLTGELFF.

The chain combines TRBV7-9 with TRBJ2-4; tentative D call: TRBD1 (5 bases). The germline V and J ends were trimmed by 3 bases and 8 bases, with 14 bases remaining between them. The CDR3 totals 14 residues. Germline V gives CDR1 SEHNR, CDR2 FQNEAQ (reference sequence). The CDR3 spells CASSLTLGPHIQYF. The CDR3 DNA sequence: TGTGCCAGCAGCTTGACGCTGGGGCCCCACATTCAGTACTTC.

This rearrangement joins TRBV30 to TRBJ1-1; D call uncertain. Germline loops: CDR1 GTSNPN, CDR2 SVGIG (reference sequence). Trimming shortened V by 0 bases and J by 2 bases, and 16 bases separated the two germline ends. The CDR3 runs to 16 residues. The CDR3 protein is CAWSVPSSFPNTEAFF. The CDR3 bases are TGTGCCTGGAGTGTACCCAGTAGCTTTCCAAACACTGAAGCTTTCTTT.

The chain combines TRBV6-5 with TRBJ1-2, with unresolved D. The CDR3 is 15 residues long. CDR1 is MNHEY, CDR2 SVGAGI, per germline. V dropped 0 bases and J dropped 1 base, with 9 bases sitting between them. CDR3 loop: CASSYSVRINYGYTF. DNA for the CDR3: TGTGCCAGCAGTTACTCGGTCAGGATTAACTATGGCTACACCTTC.

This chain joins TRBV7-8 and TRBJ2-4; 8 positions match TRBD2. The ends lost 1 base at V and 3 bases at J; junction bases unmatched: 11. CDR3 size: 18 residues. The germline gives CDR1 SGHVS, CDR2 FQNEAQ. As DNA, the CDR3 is TGTGCCAGCAGCTTAGTCGGGGGGGGAATTTACGACAAAAACATTCAGTACTTC. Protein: CASSLVGGGIYDKNIQYF. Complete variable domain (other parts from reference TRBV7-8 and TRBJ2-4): GAGVSQSPRYKVAKRGQDVALRCDPISGHVSLFWYQQALGQGPEFLTYFQNEAQLDKSGLPSDRFFAERPEGSVSTLKIQRTQQEDSAVYLCASSLVGGGIYDKNIQYFGAGTRLSVL.

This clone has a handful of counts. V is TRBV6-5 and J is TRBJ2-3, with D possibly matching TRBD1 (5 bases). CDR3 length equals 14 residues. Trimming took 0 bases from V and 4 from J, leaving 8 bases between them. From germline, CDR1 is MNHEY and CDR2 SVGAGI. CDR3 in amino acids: CASSYSQGPDTQYF. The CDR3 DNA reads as TGTGCCAGCAGTTACTCTCAGGGCCCAGATACGCAGTATTTT.

CDR3 amino acids: CASSPRPGGYYGYTF. The CDR3, as DNA: TGTGCCAGCAGCCCCCGGCCAGGGGGTTACTATGGCTACACCTTC. The chain joins TRBV9 to TRBJ1-2; TRBD1 agrees at 7 bases. With V trimmed by 4 bases and J by 3 bases, 9 bases remained unmatched. Germline V gene data show CDR1 as SGDLS and CDR2 as YYNGEE. The CDR3 has 15 amino acids.

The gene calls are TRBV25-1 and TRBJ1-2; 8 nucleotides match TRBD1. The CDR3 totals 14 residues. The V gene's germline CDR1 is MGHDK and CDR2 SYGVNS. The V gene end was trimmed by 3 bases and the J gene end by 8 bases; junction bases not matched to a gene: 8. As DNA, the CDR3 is TGTGCCAGCAGTGATAATGACAGGGGTGGCGGCTACACCTTC. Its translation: CASSDNDRGGGYTF.

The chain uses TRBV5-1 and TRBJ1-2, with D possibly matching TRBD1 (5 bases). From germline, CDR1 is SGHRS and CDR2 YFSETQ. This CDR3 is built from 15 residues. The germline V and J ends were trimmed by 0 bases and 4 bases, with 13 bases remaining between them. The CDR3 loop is CASSLGDGTVYGYTF. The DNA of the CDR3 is TGCGCCAGCAGCTTGGGGGACGGGACTGTCTATGGCTACACCTTC.

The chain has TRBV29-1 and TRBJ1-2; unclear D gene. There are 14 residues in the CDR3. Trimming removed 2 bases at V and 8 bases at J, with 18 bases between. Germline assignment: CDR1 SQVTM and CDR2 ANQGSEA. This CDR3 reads CSVESRILKEGYTF. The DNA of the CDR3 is TGCAGCGTTGAAAGTCGGATCCTAAAGGAGGGCTACACCTTC.

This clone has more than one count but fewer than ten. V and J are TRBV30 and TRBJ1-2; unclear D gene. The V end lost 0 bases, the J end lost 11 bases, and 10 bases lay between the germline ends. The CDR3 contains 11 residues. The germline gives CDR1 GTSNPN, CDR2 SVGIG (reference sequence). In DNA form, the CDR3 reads TGTGCCTGGAGTGTGGGCCTAGCGTACACCTTC. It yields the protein CAWSVGLAYTF.

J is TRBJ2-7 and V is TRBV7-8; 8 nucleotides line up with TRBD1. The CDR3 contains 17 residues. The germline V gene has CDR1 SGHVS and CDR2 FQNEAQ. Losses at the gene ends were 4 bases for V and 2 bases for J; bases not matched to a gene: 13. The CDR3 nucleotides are TGTGCCAGCAGCTCTAGGACAGGGCAAAGGTTAACCTACGAGCAGTACTTC. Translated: CASSSRTGQRLTYEQYF.

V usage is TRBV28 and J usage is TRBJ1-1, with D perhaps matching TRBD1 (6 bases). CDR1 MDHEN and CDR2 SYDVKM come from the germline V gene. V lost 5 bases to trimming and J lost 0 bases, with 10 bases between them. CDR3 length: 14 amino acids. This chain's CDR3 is CASSPTGMNTEAFF. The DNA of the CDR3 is TGTGCCAGCAGTCCTACAGGGATGAACACTGAAGCTTTCTTT.

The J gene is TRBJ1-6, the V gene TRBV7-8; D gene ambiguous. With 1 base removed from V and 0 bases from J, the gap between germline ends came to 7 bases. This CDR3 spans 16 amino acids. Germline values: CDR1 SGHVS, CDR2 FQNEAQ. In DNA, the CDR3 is TGTGCCAGCAGCTTAGAGTTCAGCTCCTATAATTCACCCCTCCACTTT. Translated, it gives CASSLEFSSYNSPLHF.

CDR3: CASTPGQGAWQPQHF. The CDR3 DNA follows: TGTGCCAGCACCCCAGGACAGGGGGCATGGCAGCCCCAGCATTTT. The J gene is TRBJ1-5, the V gene TRBV6-6; TRBD1 aligns across 11 bases. Germline CDR1 is MNHNY and CDR2 is SVGAGI (reference sequence). Trimming cost V 7 bases and J 7 bases; bases outside gene matches: 9. The CDR3 is made up of 15 amino acids.

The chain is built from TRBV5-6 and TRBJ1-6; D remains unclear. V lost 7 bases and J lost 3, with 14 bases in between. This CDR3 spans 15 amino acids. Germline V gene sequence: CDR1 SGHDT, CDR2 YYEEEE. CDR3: CASAPSLSYNSPLHF. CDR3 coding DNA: TGTGCCAGCGCACCCTCCCTGAGCTATAATTCACCCCTCCACTTT.

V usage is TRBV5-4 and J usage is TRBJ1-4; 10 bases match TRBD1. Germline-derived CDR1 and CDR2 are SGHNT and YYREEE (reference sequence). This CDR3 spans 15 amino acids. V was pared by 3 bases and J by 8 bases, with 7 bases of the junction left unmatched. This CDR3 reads CASSYGTGDPEKLFF. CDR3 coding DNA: TGTGCCAGCAGCTACGGGACAGGGGACCCAGAAAAACTGTTTTTT. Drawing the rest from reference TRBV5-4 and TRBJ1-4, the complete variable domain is ETGVTQSPTHLIKTRGQQVTLRCSSQSGHNTVSWYQQALGQGPQFIFQYYREEENGRGNFPPRFSGLQFPNYSSELNVNALELDDSALYLCASSYGTGDPEKLFFGSGTQLSVL.

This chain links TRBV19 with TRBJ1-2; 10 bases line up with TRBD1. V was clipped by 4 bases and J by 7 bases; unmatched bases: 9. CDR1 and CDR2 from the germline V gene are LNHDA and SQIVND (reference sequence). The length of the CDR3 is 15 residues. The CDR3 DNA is TGTGCCAGTAGTACCCCGAGACAGGGGGCGTCTGGCTACACCTTC. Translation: CASSTPRQGASGYTF.

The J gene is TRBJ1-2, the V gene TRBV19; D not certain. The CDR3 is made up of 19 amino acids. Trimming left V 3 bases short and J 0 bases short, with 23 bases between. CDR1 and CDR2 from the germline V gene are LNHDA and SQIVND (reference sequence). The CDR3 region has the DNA TGTGCCAGTAGTATGTCTGGGTACAGATCGCAAAGAGCTAACTATGGCTACACCTTC. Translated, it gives CASSMSGYRSQRANYGYTF.

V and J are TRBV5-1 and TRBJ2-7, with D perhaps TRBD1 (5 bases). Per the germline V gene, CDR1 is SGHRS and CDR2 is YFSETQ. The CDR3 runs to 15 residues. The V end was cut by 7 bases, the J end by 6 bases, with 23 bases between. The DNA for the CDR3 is TGCGCCAGCCTGCTGACCCCGGACAACTACGGCGAGCAGTACTTC. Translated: CASLLTPDNYGEQYF.

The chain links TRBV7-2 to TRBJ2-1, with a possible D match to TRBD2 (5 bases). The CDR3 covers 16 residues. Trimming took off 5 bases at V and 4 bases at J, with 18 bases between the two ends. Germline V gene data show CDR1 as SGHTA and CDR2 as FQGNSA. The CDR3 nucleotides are TGTGCCAGCAGCCCCAGGAGGTATGCCGCTTACAATGAGCAGTTCTTC. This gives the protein CASSPRRYAAYNEQFF.

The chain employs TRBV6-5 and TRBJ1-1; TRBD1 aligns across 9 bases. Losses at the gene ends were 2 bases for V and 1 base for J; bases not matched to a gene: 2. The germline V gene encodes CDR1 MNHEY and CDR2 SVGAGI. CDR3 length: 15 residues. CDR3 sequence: CASSYGTGRNTEAFF. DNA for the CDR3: TGTGCCAGCAGTTACGGGACAGGGAGGAACACTGAAGCTTTCTTT.

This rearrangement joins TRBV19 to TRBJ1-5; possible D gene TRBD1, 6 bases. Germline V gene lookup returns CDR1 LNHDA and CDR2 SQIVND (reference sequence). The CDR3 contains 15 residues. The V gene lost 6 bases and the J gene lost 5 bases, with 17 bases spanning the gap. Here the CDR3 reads CASRHDRSLYQPQHF. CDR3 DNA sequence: TGTGCCAGTAGACACGACAGGTCCTTGTATCAGCCCCAGCATTTT.

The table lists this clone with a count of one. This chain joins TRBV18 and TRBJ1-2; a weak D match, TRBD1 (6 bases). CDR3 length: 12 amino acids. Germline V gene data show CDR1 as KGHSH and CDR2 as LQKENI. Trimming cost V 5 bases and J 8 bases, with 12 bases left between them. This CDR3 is CASSSGARGYTF. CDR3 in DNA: TGTGCCAGCTCATCAGGGGCGCGAGGCTACACCTTC. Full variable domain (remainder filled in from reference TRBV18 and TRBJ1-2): NAGVMQNPRHLVRRRGQEARLRCSPMKGHSHVYWYRQLPEEGLKFMVYLQKENIIDESGMPKERFSAEFPKEGPSILRIQQVVRGDSAAYFCASSSGARGYTFGSGTRLTVV.

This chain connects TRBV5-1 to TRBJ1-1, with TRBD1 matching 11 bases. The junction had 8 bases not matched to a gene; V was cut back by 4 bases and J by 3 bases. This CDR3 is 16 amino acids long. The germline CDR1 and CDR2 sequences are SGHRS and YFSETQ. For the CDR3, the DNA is TGCGCCAGCAGCCTACGGACAGGGGGCGGGGACACTGAAGCTTTCTTT. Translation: CASSLRTGGGDTEAFF.

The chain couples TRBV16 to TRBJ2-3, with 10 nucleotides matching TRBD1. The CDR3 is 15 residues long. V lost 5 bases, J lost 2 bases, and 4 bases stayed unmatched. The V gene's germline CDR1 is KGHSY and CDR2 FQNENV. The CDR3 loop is CASSGTGAATDTQYF. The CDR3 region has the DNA TGTGCCAGCAGCGGGACAGGGGCCGCCACAGATACGCAGTATTTT.